This T cell receptor (beta chain) stems from a study of spatial heterogeneity in lung cancer. For the study at large: When available, follow-up PBMC samples taken a median of around 2 years after resection were sequenced. For the average unique TCR and UMI combination, more than eight occurrences appeared in raw reads.

Carried by each TCR cDNA molecule was a unique molecular identifier. TCRdb used MiXCR to reprocess the 5' RACE reads, holding one entry per CDR3 protein. Here the sample spans about 26,000 distinct CDR3 sequences, 4.5% to 7.5% being singletons. V shed 5 bases and J shed 10 bases, with 23 bases lying between them. CDR1 MNHNY and CDR2 SVGAGI come from the germline V gene (reference sequence). CDR3 size: 15 residues. Time point reported: blood at routine non-recurrence follow-up after resection. In each case, whole RNA from tumor, nontumor lung or frozen PBMC was sequenced unsorted. Sequencing was performed on PBMCs, taken at follow-up. The chain carries TRBV6-6 and TRBJ1-2; maybe TRBD1 (5 bases). This clonotype originated in a male donor with early-stage non-small cell lung cancer. The CDR3 bases are TGTGCCAGCAGTCCCCCGGGGGTAACGGCCTCCGACTACACCTTC. Translation gives CASSPPGVTASDYTF.